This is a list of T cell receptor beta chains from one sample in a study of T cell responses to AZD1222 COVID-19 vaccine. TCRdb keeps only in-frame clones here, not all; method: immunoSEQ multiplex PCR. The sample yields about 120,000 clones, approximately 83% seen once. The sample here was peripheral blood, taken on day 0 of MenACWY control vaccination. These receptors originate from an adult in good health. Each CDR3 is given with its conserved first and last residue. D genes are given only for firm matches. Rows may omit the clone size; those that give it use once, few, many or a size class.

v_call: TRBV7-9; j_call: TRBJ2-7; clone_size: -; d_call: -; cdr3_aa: CASSSHAYEQYF; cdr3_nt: TGTGCCAGCAGCTCCCATGCCTACGAGCAGTACTTC
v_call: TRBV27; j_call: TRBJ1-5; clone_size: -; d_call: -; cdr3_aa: CASSLWGGKSNQPQHF; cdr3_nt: TGTGCCAGCAGTTTATGGGGCGGGAAGAGCAATCAGCCCCAGCATTTT
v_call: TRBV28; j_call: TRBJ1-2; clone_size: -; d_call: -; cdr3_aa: CASTPPGTYGYTF; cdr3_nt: TGTGCCAGCACCCCCCCCGGGACTTATGGCTACACCTTC
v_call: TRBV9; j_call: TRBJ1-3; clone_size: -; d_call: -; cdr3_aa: CASSVDVESSGNTIYF; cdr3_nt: TGTGCCAGCAGCGTAGATGTAGAGAGCTCTGGAAACACCATATATTTT
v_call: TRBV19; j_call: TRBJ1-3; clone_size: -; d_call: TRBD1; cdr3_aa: CASTQQGIGNTIYF; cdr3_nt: TGTGCCAGTACTCAACAGGGGATTGGAAACACCATATATTTT
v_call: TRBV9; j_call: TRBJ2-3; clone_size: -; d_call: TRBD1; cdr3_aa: CASSDQDRADTQYF; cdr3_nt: TGTGCCAGCAGCGACCAGGACAGGGCAGATACGCAGTATTTT
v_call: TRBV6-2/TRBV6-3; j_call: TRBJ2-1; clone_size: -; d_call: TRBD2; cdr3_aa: CASSYRSGGALVDEQFF; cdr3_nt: TGTGCCAGCAGTTACCGAAGCGGGGGGGCCCTAGTAGATGAGCAGTTCTTC
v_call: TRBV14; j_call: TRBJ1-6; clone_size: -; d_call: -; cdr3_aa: CASSQGPEGSPLHF; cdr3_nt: TGTGCCAGCAGCCAAGGCCCGGAGGGTTCACCCCTCCACTTT
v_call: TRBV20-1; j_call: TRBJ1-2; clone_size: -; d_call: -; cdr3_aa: CSASAPMGYTF; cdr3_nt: TGCAGTGCTAGCGCGCCGATGGGCTACACCTTC
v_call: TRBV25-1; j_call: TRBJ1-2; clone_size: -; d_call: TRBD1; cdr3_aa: CASSLPGQFYGYTF; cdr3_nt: TGTGCCAGCAGTCTACCGGGACAGTTCTATGGCTACACCTTC
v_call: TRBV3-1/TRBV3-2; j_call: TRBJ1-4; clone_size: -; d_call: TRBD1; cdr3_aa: CASSQTRDSGKGLFF; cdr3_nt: TGTGCCAGCAGCCAAACCCGGGACAGTGGAAAAGGACTGTTTTTT
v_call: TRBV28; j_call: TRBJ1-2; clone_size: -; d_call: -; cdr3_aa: CASSLKGAYGYTF; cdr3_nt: TGTGCCAGCAGTCTGAAGGGAGCCTATGGCTACACCTTC
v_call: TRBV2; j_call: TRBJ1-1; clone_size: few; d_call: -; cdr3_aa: CASSEERAKNTEAFF; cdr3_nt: TGTGCCAGCAGTGAAGAGAGGGCTAAGAACACTGAAGCTTTCTTT
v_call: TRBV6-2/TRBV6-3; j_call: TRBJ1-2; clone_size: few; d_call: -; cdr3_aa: CASSPDGNDGYTF; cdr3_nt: TGTGCCAGCAGTCCGGACGGGAACGATGGCTACACCTTC
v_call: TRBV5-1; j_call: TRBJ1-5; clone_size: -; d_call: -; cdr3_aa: CASSLGGHPDQPQHF; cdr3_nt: TGCGCCAGCAGCTTGGGGGGCCACCCTGATCAGCCCCAGCATTTT
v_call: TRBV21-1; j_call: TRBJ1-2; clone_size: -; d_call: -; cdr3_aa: CASTTGNTPRKTLFYGYTF; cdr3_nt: TGTGCCAGCACAACAGGGAACACCCCGAGAAAAACTCTCTTCTATGGCTACACCTTC
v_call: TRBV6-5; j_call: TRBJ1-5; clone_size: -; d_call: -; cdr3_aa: CASSYPYSNQPQHF; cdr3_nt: TGTGCCAGCAGTTATCCCTATAGCAATCAGCCCCAGCATTTT
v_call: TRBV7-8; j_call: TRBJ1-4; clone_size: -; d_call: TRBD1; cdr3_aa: CASSPQGVGRANEKLFF; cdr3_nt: TGTGCCAGCAGCCCCCAGGGGGTGGGCAGAGCTAATGAAAAACTGTTTTTT
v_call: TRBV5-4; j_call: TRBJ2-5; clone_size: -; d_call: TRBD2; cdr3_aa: CASSGGLAGGASETQYF; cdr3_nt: TGTGCCAGCAGCGGCGGACTAGCGGGGGGAGCATCAGAGACCCAGTACTTC
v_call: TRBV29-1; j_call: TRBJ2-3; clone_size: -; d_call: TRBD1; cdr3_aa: CSVEGTGATDTQYF; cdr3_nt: TGCAGCGTTGAGGGGACAGGGGCCACAGATACGCAGTATTTT
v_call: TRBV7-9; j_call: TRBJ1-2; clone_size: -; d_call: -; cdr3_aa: CASSLVGWEDYGYTF; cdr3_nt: TGTGCCAGCAGCTTAGTAGGATGGGAAGACTATGGCTACACCTTC
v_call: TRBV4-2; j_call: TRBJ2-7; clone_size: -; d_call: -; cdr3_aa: CASSQAGTPPGVQYF; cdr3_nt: TGTGCCAGCAGCCAAGCCGGGACTCCCCCTGGAGTGCAGTACTTC
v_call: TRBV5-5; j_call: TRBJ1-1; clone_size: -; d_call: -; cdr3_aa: CASSLQGRNTEAFF; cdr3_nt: TGTGCCAGCAGCTTACAGGGAAGAAACACTGAAGCTTTCTTT
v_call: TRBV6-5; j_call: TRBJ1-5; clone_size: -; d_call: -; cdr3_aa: CASSTGFEDQPQHF; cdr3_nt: TGTGCCAGCTCGACCGGCTTCGAGGATCAGCCCCAGCATTTT
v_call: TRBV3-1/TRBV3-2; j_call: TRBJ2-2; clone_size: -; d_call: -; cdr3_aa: CASSQLGGGELFF; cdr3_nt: TGTGCCAGCAGCCAACTAGGTGGTGGGGAGCTGTTTTTT
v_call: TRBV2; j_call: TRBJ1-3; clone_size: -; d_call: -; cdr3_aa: CASSDLGPLSDNTIYF; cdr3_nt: TGTGCCAGCAGTGATCTGGGTCCCTTATCCGACAACACCATATATTTT
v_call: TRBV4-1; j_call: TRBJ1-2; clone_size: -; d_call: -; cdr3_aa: CAPSPRDPPTVNYGYTF; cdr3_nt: TGCGCCCCCAGCCCCCGCGACCCCCCGACGGTTAACTATGGCTACACCTTC
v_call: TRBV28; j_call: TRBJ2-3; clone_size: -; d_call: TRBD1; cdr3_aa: CASLLTGRGTDTQYF; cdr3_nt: TGTGCCAGCTTACTGACAGGGAGAGGCACAGATACGCAGTATTTT
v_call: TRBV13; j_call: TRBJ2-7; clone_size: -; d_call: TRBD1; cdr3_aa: CASSLTTLRQGTPSYEQYF; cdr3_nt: TGTGCCAGCAGCTTAACCACCCTTAGACAGGGGACACCCTCCTACGAGCAGTACTTC
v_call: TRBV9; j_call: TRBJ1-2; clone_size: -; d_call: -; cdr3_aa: CASSVEDSFFYGYTF; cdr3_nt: TGTGCCAGCAGCGTAGAAGACAGCTTTTTCTATGGCTACACCTTC
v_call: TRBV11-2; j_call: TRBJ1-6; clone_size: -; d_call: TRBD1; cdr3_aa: CASNQGQGVGSYNSPLHF; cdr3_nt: TGTGCCAGCAACCAGGGACAGGGGGTTGGTTCCTATAATTCACCCCTCCACTTT
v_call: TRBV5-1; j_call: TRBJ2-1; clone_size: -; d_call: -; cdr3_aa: CASSRTSSEQFF; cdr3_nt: TGCGCCAGCAGCCGGACCTCCTCTGAGCAGTTCTTC
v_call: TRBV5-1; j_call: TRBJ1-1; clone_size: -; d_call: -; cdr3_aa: CASSPDTYTEAFF; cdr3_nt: TGCGCCAGCAGCCCAGACACCTACACTGAAGCTTTCTTT
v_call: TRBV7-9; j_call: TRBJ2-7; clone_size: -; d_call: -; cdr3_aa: CASTPYGAVGYEQYF; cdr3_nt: TGTGCCAGCACCCCCTATGGGGCCGTCGGCTACGAGCAGTACTTC
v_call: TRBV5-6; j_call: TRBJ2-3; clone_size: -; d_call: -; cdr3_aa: CASSLWSGLNTDTQYF; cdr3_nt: TGTGCCAGCAGCTTGTGGTCGGGACTGAACACAGATACGCAGTATTTT
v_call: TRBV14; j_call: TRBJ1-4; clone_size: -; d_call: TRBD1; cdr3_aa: CASSQEGGQTNEKLFF; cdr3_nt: TGTGCCAGCAGCCAAGAAGGGGGACAGACTAATGAAAAACTGTTTTTT
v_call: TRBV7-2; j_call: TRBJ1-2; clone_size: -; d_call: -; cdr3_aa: CASSDRGWRGYTF; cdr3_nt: TGTGCCAGCAGCGACCGGGGTTGGAGAGGCTACACCTTC
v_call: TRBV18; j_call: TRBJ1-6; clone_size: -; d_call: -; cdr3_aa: CASSPGALGNSPLHF; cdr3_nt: TGTGCCAGCTCACCGGGGGCTTTGGGTAATTCACCCCTCCACTTT
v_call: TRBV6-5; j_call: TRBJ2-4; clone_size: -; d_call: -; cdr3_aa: CASSYSSQKNIQYF; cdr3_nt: TGTGCCAGCAGTTACTCCAGCCAGAAAAACATTCAGTACTTC
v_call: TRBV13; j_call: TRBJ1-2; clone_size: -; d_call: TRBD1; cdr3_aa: CASSFSGGGYGYTF; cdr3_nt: TGTGCCAGCAGCTTTTCAGGGGGAGGGTATGGCTACACCTTC
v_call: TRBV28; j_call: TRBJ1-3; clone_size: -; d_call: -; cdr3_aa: CASSTDSSGNTIYF; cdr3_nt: TGTGCCAGCAGTACCGACAGCTCTGGAAACACCATATATTTT
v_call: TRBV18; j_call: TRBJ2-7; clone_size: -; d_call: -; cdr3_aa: CASSPLGQGYEQYF; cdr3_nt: TGTGCCAGCTCACCACTAGGGCAGGGATACGAGCAGTACTTC
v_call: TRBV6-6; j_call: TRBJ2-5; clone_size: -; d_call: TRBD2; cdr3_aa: CASSLGTSGGQETQYF; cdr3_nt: TGTGCCAGCAGTTTGGGGACTAGCGGGGGGCAAGAGACCCAGTACTTC
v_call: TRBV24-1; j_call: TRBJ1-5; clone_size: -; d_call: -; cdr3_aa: CATSDSAFSNQPQHF; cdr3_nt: TGTGCCACCAGTGATTCCGCTTTTAGCAATCAGCCCCAGCATTTT
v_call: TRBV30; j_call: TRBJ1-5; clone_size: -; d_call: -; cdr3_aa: CAWSGGRGQPQHF; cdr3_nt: TGTGCCTGGAGTGGAGGAAGAGGGCAGCCCCAGCATTTT
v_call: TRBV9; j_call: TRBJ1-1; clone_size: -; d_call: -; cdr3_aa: CASSPTGGNTEAFF; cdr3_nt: TGTGCCAGCAGTCCGACGGGGGGGAACACTGAAGCTTTCTTT
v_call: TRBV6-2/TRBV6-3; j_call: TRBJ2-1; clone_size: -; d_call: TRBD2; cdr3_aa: CASSYTASGGRDNEQFF; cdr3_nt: TGTGCCAGCAGTTACACGGCTAGCGGGGGTAGGGATAATGAGCAGTTCTTC